Below, 30 T cell receptor beta chains from the same sample are listed, as sequenced in a study of shared clonotypes between healthy human individuals. Here immunoSEQ multiplex PCR was the method, and the copy in TCRdb shows in-frame clones only, minus some. The sample includes 2 million to 2.5 million clones, 95% of them seen just once. Sequencing used naive CD4+ T cells sorted from blood. Noted subset: CD45RA+ positively selected. The receptors derive from a man in his late teens or twenties in good health.

The rearrangement links TRBV11-1 to TRBJ2-7; D tentatively fits TRBD1 or TRBD2 (6 bases each). Trimming removed 4 bases at V and 1 base at J, with 11 bases between. Germline values: CDR1 SGHAT, CDR2 FQDESV (reference sequence). The CDR3 is made up of 14 amino acids. The CDR3 loop reads CASSWGDKSYEQYF. As DNA, the CDR3 is TGTGCCAGCAGCTGGGGGGACAAATCCTACGAGCAGTACTTC.

CDR3 nucleotides: TGCGCCAGCAGCCAGGAACAGGGGGCTTTAATGGAGCAGTACTTC. It is translated as CASSQEQGALMEQYF. The chain has TRBV4-3 and TRBJ2-7; 9 positions match TRBD1. The CDR3 has 15 residues. V lost 3 bases to trimming and J lost 7 bases; unmatched junction nucleotides: 10. The germline gives CDR1 LGHNA, CDR2 YSLEER.

This clone was recorded only once. The chain couples TRBV5-1 to TRBJ2-1; no firm D call. Trimming removed 4 bases at V and 0 bases at J, with 14 bases between. Germline assignment: CDR1 SGHRS and CDR2 YFSETQ. There are 16 residues in the CDR3. The CDR3 loop reads CASSPSATSSYNEQFF. The CDR3 DNA sequence: TGCGCCAGCAGCCCCTCGGCAACGAGCTCCTACAATGAGCAGTTCTTC.

This chain links TRBV2 with TRBJ2-2; D might be TRBD2 (6 bases). Germline-derived CDR1 and CDR2 are SNHLY and FYNNEI. V was clipped by 4 bases and J by 3 bases, with 12 bases between them. This CDR3 has 15 amino acids. The CDR3 coding sequence is TGTGCCAGCAGTGCGGAGGGTTCAGACACCGGGGAGCTGTTTTTT. Amino acids: CASSAEGSDTGELFF.

V and J are TRBV30 and TRBJ2-3; no definite D call. Trimming removed 1 base at V and 5 bases at J, with 7 bases between. The CDR3 contains 12 residues. Germline values: CDR1 GTSNPN, CDR2 SVGIG (reference sequence). The CDR3 nucleotides are TGTGCCTGGAGTGGGGCCGAAGATACGCAGTATTTT. Residues: CAWSGAEDTQYF.

The chain carries TRBV6-1 and TRBJ1-1; D is possibly TRBD1 (6 bases). The V gene's germline CDR1 is MNHNS and CDR2 SASEGT. V gave up 6 bases and J gave up 5 bases, with 13 bases separating them. The CDR3 consists of 13 residues. The CDR3 loop reads CASSGDTLTEAFF. As DNA, the CDR3 is TGTGCCAGCAGCGGGGACACGTTGACTGAAGCTTTCTTT.

The rearrangement links TRBV9 to TRBJ2-2; tentative D call: TRBD1 (5 bases). Germline lookup yields CDR1 SGDLS and CDR2 YYNGEE. V lost 5 bases to trimming and J lost 0 bases, with 20 bases between them. The length of the CDR3 is 18 residues. CDR3 bases: TGTGCCAGCAGGGCGACATTGACAGAAGCCTCGAACACCGGGGAGCTGTTTTTT. This encodes CASRATLTEASNTGELFF.

The chain joins TRBV6-1 to TRBJ1-1, with D perhaps matching TRBD1 (6 bases). The CDR3 is 14 amino acids. Trimming stripped 3 bases from V and 3 bases from J, with 11 bases between. Germline V gene lookup returns CDR1 MNHNS and CDR2 SASEGT. CDR3 protein: CASSEQGSDTEAFF. For the CDR3, the DNA is TGTGCCAGCAGTGAGCAGGGGTCGGACACTGAAGCTTTCTTT.

The chain uses TRBV9 and TRBJ1-3; D is uncertain. CDR1 SGDLS and CDR2 YYNGEE come from the germline V gene. The CDR3 has 16 amino acids. V dropped 0 bases and J dropped 4 bases, with 14 bases sitting between them. The DNA for the CDR3 is TGTGCCAGCAGCGTAGAAAGTAGCCGTGGGGGAAACACCATATATTTT. Its translation is CASSVESSRGGNTIYF.

Turning to this clone: The identical CDR3 is also encoded by other nucleotide sequences in the sample. This rearrangement joins TRBV5-1 to TRBJ1-2, with 7 bases that match TRBD1. Germline loops: CDR1 SGHRS, CDR2 YFSETQ. V lost 4 bases to trimming and J lost 6 bases; unmatched junction nucleotides: 3. The CDR3 is 12 amino acids. In DNA form, the CDR3 reads TGCGCCAGCAGCCCCGGGACAGATGGCTACACCTTC. Its translation is CASSPGTDGYTF.

The chain combines TRBV10-3 with TRBJ2-2, with D possibly TRBD2 on 5 matching bases. Germline-derived CDR1 and CDR2 are ENHRY and SYGVKD. V dropped 2 bases and J dropped 5 bases, with 9 bases sitting between them. The CDR3 runs to 14 residues. CDR3 in amino acids: CAISEMSGTGELFF. As DNA, the CDR3 is TGTGCCATCAGTGAGATGTCGGGGACCGGGGAGCTGTTTTTT.

Of note for this clone: The sample has other DNA sequences that encode this CDR3 too. The genes are TRBV6-5 and TRBJ1-5, with D unresolved. The CDR3 is made up of 13 amino acids. The V and J ends lost 0 bases and 4 bases respectively, with 4 bases between them. Per germline, CDR1 MNHEY and CDR2 SVGAGI. The CDR3 DNA is TGTGCCAGCAGTTACTCGAGTAATCAGCCCCAGCATTTT. It encodes CASSYSSNQPQHF.

Points on this clone: This same CDR3 is encoded by further DNA sequences in the sample. The chain carries TRBV27 and TRBJ2-2; 14 bases fit TRBD2. Germline CDR1 reads MNHEY; CDR2 reads SMNVEV (reference sequence). V was clipped by 6 bases and J by 7 bases; unmatched bases: 7. This CDR3 is built from 16 residues. The CDR3 region has the DNA TGTGCCAGCAGCCTCAGACTAGCGGGGGGGCTCGGGGAGCTGTTTTTT. As protein: CASSLRLAGGLGELFF.

The gene calls are TRBV7-2 and TRBJ2-1; tentatively, D is TRBD1 (5 bases). This CDR3 region has 15 residues. Trimming stripped 2 bases from V and 0 bases from J, with 8 bases between. Germline lookup yields CDR1 SGHTA and CDR2 FQGNSA. This CDR3 reads CASSLSRGSYNEQFF. CDR3 DNA sequence: TGTGCCAGCAGCTTATCAAGGGGCTCCTACAATGAGCAGTTCTTC.

The chain uses TRBV27 and TRBJ2-2, with no clear D. The CDR3 is 17 residues long. Germline V gene lookup returns CDR1 MNHEY and CDR2 SMNVEV (reference sequence). The ends were cut back, 2 bases at V and 3 bases at J, with 16 bases in the middle. CDR3 nucleotides: TGTGCCAGCAGTTTACTGGGCTCGACACGATACACCGGGGAGCTGTTTTTT. Protein product: CASSLLGSTRYTGELFF.

The chain uses TRBV5-1 and TRBJ2-7; D is uncertain. The CDR3 loop spans 15 amino acids. Trimming pared 0 bases from V and 1 base from J, leaving 11 bases between. The germline V gene has CDR1 SGHRS and CDR2 YFSETQ. The CDR3 is CASSLEQSHSYEQYF. The DNA for the CDR3 is TGCGCCAGCAGCTTGGAGCAGTCCCATTCCTACGAGCAGTACTTC.

The V call is TRBV30, the J call TRBJ1-1; 9 nucleotides match TRBD1. The V and J ends lost 3 bases and 1 base, in that order; junction bases with no gene match: 9. The germline V gene has CDR1 GTSNPN and CDR2 SVGIG (reference sequence). This CDR3 is 16 amino acids long. The CDR3 region has the DNA TGTGCCTGGAGGACGAACAGGGGGCGGAAGAACACTGAAGCTTTCTTT. Translated, it gives CAWRTNRGRKNTEAFF.

About this clone itself: The identical CDR3 is also encoded by other nucleotide sequences in the sample. The chain employs TRBV5-6 and TRBJ1-1; TRBD1 might be the D (5 bases). The germline V and J ends were trimmed by 0 bases and 3 bases, with 9 bases remaining between them. This CDR3 spans 14 amino acids. Looked up from germline, CDR1 is SGHDT and CDR2 is YYEEEE. This CDR3 reads CASSLAGRYTEAFF. The CDR3 DNA sequence: TGTGCCAGCAGCTTGGCGGGACGCTACACTGAAGCTTTCTTT.

The chain is built from TRBV5-1 and TRBJ2-7, with D uncertain. Germline-derived CDR1 and CDR2 are SGHRS and YFSETQ. V lost 4 bases and J lost 3, with 17 bases in between. This CDR3 comprises 15 residues. The CDR3 nucleotides read TGCGCCAGCAGCCAAGAGGTGGGATCCTTCTACGAGCAGTACTTC. Its translation: CASSQEVGSFYEQYF.

The chain employs TRBV6-4 and TRBJ1-2; perhaps TRBD1 as D (6 bases). The germline V and J ends were trimmed by 6 bases and 2 bases, with 16 bases remaining between them. The CDR3 runs 15 residues. Looked up from germline, CDR1 is MRHNA and CDR2 is SNTAGT. CDR3 residues: CASRVEGRGNYGYTF. DNA for the CDR3: TGTGCCAGCAGGGTAGAAGGCAGGGGAAACTATGGCTACACCTTC.

The CDR3 reads CAISDTGRAANVLTF. CDR3 coding DNA: TGTGCCATCAGTGACACAGGACGGGCGGCCAACGTCCTGACTTTC. The chain links TRBV10-3 to TRBJ2-6, with D tentatively TRBD1 (5 bases). CDR1 ENHRY and CDR2 SYGVKD come from the germline V gene. The CDR3 totals 15 residues. Trimming cost V 3 bases and J 6 bases, with 12 bases left between them.

V and J are TRBV25-1 and TRBJ1-6, with D maybe TRBD1 (6 bases). The germline V and J ends were trimmed by 3 bases and 9 bases, with 12 bases remaining between them. Germline loops: CDR1 MGHDK, CDR2 SYGVNS. This CDR3 is built from 14 residues. CDR3 residues: CASSDGGAGSPLHF. The CDR3 coding sequence is TGTGCCAGCAGTGACGGGGGGGCAGGTTCACCCCTCCACTTT.

The gene calls are TRBV5-4 and TRBJ1-1; the D gene is possibly TRBD1 (5 bases). V gave up 1 base and J gave up 8 bases, with 15 bases separating them. The CDR3 covers 14 residues. CDR1 and CDR2 from the germline V gene are SGHNT and YYREEE (reference sequence). The CDR3 is CASSLSAGREEAFF. The CDR3 coding sequence is TGTGCCAGCAGCTTGTCGGCAGGGAGAGAAGAAGCTTTCTTT.

This chain uses TRBV2 with TRBJ1-1, with D possibly matching TRBD1 (5 bases). CDR3 size: 13 residues. The germline V gene encodes CDR1 SNHLY and CDR2 FYNNEI. V lost 7 bases, J lost 3 bases, and 12 bases lay in between. CDR3 sequence: CASIREVDTEAFF. The CDR3 DNA is TGTGCCAGCATCAGGGAGGTGGACACTGAAGCTTTCTTT.

V is TRBV5-6 and J is TRBJ2-4, with TRBD2 matching 8 bases. The J segment lost 5 bases and the V segment lost 4 bases, leaving 5 bases of the junction unmatched. The germline V gene encodes CDR1 SGHDT and CDR2 YYEEEE. The CDR3 has 14 amino acids. DNA of the CDR3: TGTGCCAGCAGCCCCTCCGGGAGGGAAAACATTCAGTACTTC. This codes for CASSPSGRENIQYF.

This chain connects TRBV5-4 to TRBJ2-7; 8 positions agree with TRBD2. With 4 bases clipped from V and 1 base from J, the junction kept 1 base outside the gene matches. CDR3 length equals 13 residues. Germline V CDR1 and CDR2: SGHNT, YYREEE (reference sequence). CDR3 residues: CASSPGGSYEQYF. The CDR3 DNA is TGTGCCAGCAGCCCGGGGGGGTCCTACGAGCAGTACTTC.

The chain combines TRBV9 with TRBJ2-2; 10 nucleotides match TRBD2. Germline CDR1 reads SGDLS; CDR2 reads YYNGEE. The V gene end was trimmed by 5 bases and the J gene end by 5 bases; junction bases not matched to a gene: 3. The CDR3 has 14 residues. The CDR3 DNA reads as TGTGCCAGCAGGATAGCGGGAGGAACCGGGGAGCTGTTTTTT. Translated: CASRIAGGTGELFF.

The chain recombines TRBV13 with TRBJ1-1; D is unclear. The CDR3 has 14 amino acids. The germline gives CDR1 PRHDT, CDR2 FYEKMQ (reference sequence). Trimming took 5 bases from V and 5 from J, leaving 15 bases between them. CDR3 amino acids: CASSLGSRRTEAFF. The CDR3 DNA reads as TGTGCCAGCAGCCTGGGCAGCCGGCGGACTGAAGCTTTCTTT.

The chain has TRBV14 and TRBJ1-2; the D gene is possibly TRBD1 (6 bases). The CDR3 extends over 14 amino acids. Germline CDR1 SGHDN, CDR2 FVKESK. Trimming shortened V by 0 bases and J by 8 bases, and 13 bases separated the two germline ends. Here the CDR3 DNA reads TGTGCCAGCAGCCAAGATACGGGGGACATAGGCTACACCTTC. Residues: CASSQDTGDIGYTF.

This sequence joins TRBV18 and TRBJ1-2, with D tentatively TRBD1 (6 bases). This CDR3 has 15 residues. V was clipped by 4 bases and J by 3 bases, with 15 bases between them. Per germline, CDR1 KGHSH and CDR2 LQKENI. CDR3 in amino acids: CASSLMTGPDYGYTF. DNA of the CDR3: TGTGCCAGCTCACTTATGACAGGCCCGGACTATGGCTACACCTTC.